Described below is a single TCR beta chain sequence and its context. Its antigen remains unknown. The sample is drawn from a study of T cells in narcolepsy. The study's findings and limits: Reportedly, autoreactive clonotypes were serially detected in patients' blood but not controls'. Autoreactive clone sequences were missing from some blood memory CD4+ repertoires. HCRT-specific and TRIB2-specific autoreactive clonotypes appeared among same-patient CSF and blood CD4+ clonotypes.

The CDR3 loop spans 16 amino acids. The method was immunoSEQ multiplex PCR; TCRdb's version includes in-frame clones alone and lacks a portion of them. The table lists more than 20,000 clones, 65% to 90% of them singletons. Material for sequencing was memory (CD45RA-) CD4+ T cells from blood. The chain carries TRBV21-1 and TRBJ2-2; the table assigns TRBD2, which was not confirmed against the DNA. TRBV21-1 is shown as a pseudogene. This receptor was obtained from a human donor in good health. This CDR3 reads CASSKGRGRDTGELLF. The CDR3 nucleotides are TGTGCCAGCAGCAAAGGGCGCGGGAGGGACACCGGGGAGCTGCTTTTT.